The 8 T cell receptor beta chains in this list originate from one sample, sequenced in a study of blood T cell repertoires in COVID-19. Some clones are missing from TCRdb's copy, which holds only in-frame ones; the method was immunoSEQ multiplex PCR. The sample consists of over 100,000 clones, around nine tenths of them appearing once. Material: peripheral blood. These receptors were taken from a man between 60 and 70 years old with COVID-19, enrolled during active disease.

The chain combines TRBV28 with TRBJ1-2; D unresolved. V gave up 8 bases and J gave up 5 bases, with 9 bases separating them. Germline values: CDR1 MDHEN, CDR2 SYDVKM. The CDR3 is 11 residues long. The CDR3: CASGWSYGYTF. CDR3 DNA: TGTGCCAGCGGATGGAGTTATGGCTACACCTTC.

CDR3 residues: CASSFTGKRDSPLHF. CDR3 DNA sequence: TGCGCCAGCAGCTTCACAGGGAAAAGGGATTCACCCCTCCACTTT. The chain links TRBV5-1 to TRBJ1-6; weak D call: TRBD1 (6 bases). Trimming cost V 2 bases and J 8 bases, with 14 bases left between them. Germline CDR1 and CDR2: SGHRS and YFSETQ. CDR3 length: 15 amino acids.

This clone was picked up one time. This sequence joins TRBV7-2 and TRBJ1-2, with 12 positions matching TRBD1. V lost 4 bases to trimming and J lost 7 bases; unmatched junction nucleotides: 4. The germline CDR1 and CDR2 sequences are SGHTA and FQGNSA. The CDR3 spans 14 residues. The CDR3, as DNA: TGTGCCAGCAGCTCCGGGACAGGGGGCTTTGGCTACACCTTC. Protein product: CASSSGTGGFGYTF. Full variable domain (rest looked up from reference TRBV7-2 and TRBJ1-2): GAGVSQSPSNKVTEKGKDVELRCDPISGHTALYWYRQSLGQGLEFLIYFQGNSAPDKSGLPSDRFSAERTGGSVSTLTIQRTQQEDSAVYLCASSSGTGGFGYTFGSGTRLTVV.

This clone came up once. The V gene is TRBV6-1, the J gene TRBJ1-3, with a tentative D call TRBD1 (5 bases). The CDR3 covers 16 residues. V was clipped by 0 bases and J by 0 bases, with 9 bases between them. The germline V gene has CDR1 MNHNS and CDR2 SASEGT. CDR3 nucleotide sequence: TGTGCCAGCAGTGAAGCCCTGACAGTCTCTGGAAACACCATATATTTT. This translates into CASSEALTVSGNTIYF.

J is TRBJ2-5 and V is TRBV10-3; 7 positions match TRBD2. Unmatched junction bases numbered 8, after V lost 5 bases and J lost 5 bases. CDR1 is ENHRY, CDR2 SYGVKD, per germline. The CDR3 has 14 amino acids. The CDR3 DNA is TGTGCCATCAGTCGTGCTCAGCGGGGCGAGACCCAGTACTTC. The encoded protein is CAISRAQRGETQYF.

The rearrangement joins TRBV7-8 to TRBJ2-7; the match to TRBD2 covers 12 bases. Germline V gene sequence: CDR1 SGHVS, CDR2 FQNEAQ. The junction had 12 bases not matched to a gene; V was cut back by 5 bases and J by 7 bases. This CDR3 contains 16 residues. In DNA form, the CDR3 reads TGTGCCAGCAGCCCCAGGGGGCTAGCGGGGGGGCGGGAGCAGTACTTC. Translating it yields CASSPRGLAGGREQYF.

This sequence joins TRBV2 and TRBJ1-2; no firm D call. This CDR3 spans 13 amino acids. Per the germline V gene, CDR1 is SNHLY and CDR2 is FYNNEI. Deletions cut 5 bases from V and 8 bases from J, with 15 bases between. CDR3 nucleotides: TGTGCCAGCAGTCTTGGAGGATCGGGAGGCTACACCTTC. It codes for CASSLGGSGGYTF.

This sequence joins TRBV3-1 (or the pseudogene TRBV3-2) and TRBJ2-7; tentatively, D is TRBD2 (5 bases). CDR1 is LGHDT and CDR2 is YNNKEL in the germline V gene (reference sequence). The CDR3 sequence is 16 residues long. Trimming removed 4 bases at V and 0 bases at J, with 16 bases between. This chain's CDR3 is CASSPRVRESSYEQYF. The CDR3 region has the DNA TGTGCCAGCAGCCCGCGGGTTAGAGAGTCCTCCTACGAGCAGTACTTC.